Here is one T cell receptor (beta chain) with its context. Its antigen is undetermined. The source of the sample is a study of cytomegalovirus exposure and HLA in healthy donors. 60 Vbeta and 13 Jbeta primers were used in PCR. Sequencing was performed with immunoSEQ multiplex PCR; in TCRdb, only in-frame clones are kept and a portion is missing. The sample has around 100,000 clones; around 84% are singletons. The germline V gene encodes CDR1 SGHNT and CDR2 YENEEA. J was trimmed by 5 bases and V by 6 bases; bases with no gene match: 9. The CDR3 runs to 15 residues. Regarding the study as a whole: One cluster of highly shared sequence variants probably arose as a sequencing artifact. A reported reduction in N-insertions relative to the approximately 640-donor mean was seen in an Asian-associated ancestry cluster in a later analysis. With DRB1 most and HLA-C fewest, TCR association rates differed between HLA loci in a later analysis.

Sequencing was done on a sample of PBMCs. The gene calls are TRBV11-3 and TRBJ2-5; 10 bases fit TRBD1. This receptor was identified in a man aged 25-40 years in good health and CMV-seropositive. The CDR3 DNA sequence: TGTGCCAGCAGGACAGGACAGGGGGAGGGTGAGACCCAGTACTTC. It codes for CASRTGQGEGETQYF.